This TCR beta chain was retrieved from a study of cytomegalovirus exposure and HLA in healthy donors. General observations from the study: Cytomegalovirus status was reportedly diagnosed by the classifier with high specificity and sensitivity. There were some public TCRs occurring in many donors, but most TCR sequences were rare.

A remark on this clone: Antigen specificity is unknown.

Though probably carrying unrecorded immune exposures, donors were nominally healthy at sampling. The germline gives CDR1 MNHEY, CDR2 SMNVEV (reference sequence). The CDR3 length is 19 residues. Trimming removed 2 bases from V and 3 bases from J; junction bases left unmatched: 17. PCR amplification relied on 60 Vbeta primers (plus 13 Jbeta primers). Methods used by the authors: About 11 million of 65 million to 95 million unique TCR beta chains were shared, per a later count. Profiled with immunoSEQ multiplex PCR; TCRdb holds only in-frame clones, not every one. V and J calls and clone size are copied from that table; D and trimming were computed from the DNA. There are around 150,000 clones in the sample; 68% occur only once, and approximately 1.5% lies in the top ten.

J is TRBJ1-1 and V is TRBV27; TRBD1 agrees at 8 bases. Sequencing input: PBMCs. This clonotype originated in a man aged 45-65 years in good health and CMV-seronegative. CDR3 DNA: TGTGCCAGCAGTTTACCCCGGACAGGGCTCTCCCAATGGGACACTGAAGCTTTCTTT. Its protein product is CASSLPRTGLSQWDTEAFF.